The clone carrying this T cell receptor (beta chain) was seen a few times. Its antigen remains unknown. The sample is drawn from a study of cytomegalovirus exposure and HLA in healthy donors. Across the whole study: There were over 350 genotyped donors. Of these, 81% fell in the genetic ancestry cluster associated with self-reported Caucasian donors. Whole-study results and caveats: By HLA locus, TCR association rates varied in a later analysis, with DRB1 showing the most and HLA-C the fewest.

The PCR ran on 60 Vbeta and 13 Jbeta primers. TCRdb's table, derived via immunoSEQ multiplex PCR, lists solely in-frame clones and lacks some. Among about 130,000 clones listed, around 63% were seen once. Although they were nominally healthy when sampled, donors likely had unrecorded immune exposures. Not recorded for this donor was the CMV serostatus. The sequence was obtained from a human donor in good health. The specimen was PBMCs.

The CDR3: CATSRPGQGARNEQFF. DNA for the CDR3: TGTGCCACCAGCAGACCGGGACAGGGGGCCCGGAATGAGCAGTTCTTC. This rearrangement joins TRBV15 to TRBJ2-1; 12 bases map to TRBD1. Germline CDR1 is LNHNV and CDR2 is YYDKDF (reference sequence). Trimming cost V 2 bases and J 7 bases; bases outside gene matches: 6. The CDR3 has 16 amino acids.